Below, 20 T cell receptor beta chains from the same sample are listed, as sequenced in a study of T cells in women clearing cervical HPV infection. Here immunoSEQ multiplex PCR was the method, and the copy in TCRdb shows in-frame clones only, minus some. The specimen's table records roughly 30,000 clones. Material: blood buffy coat. The receptor set was obtained from a woman aged 18-69 years with a cervical HPV16 infection that either progressed to CIN3+ or cleared (not recorded which).

Turning to this clone: The read terminates 3 residues ahead of where the CDR3 ends, so the germline J gene completes it. The chain carries TRBV5-1 and TRBJ2-3; 7 nucleotides line up with TRBD1. Germline V gene sequence: CDR1 SGHRS, CDR2 YFSETQ. The CDR3 sequence is 13 residues long. This CDR3 reads CASSLGHRGPQYF. The covered CDR3 bases are TGCGCCAGCAGCTTGGGACACAGGGGCCCG.

In regard to this clone: The read is 3 residues too short to cover the CDR3 end, so that end is filled in from the germline J gene. The gene calls are TRBV18 and TRBJ1-1; TRBD1 matches at 8 bases. Trimming at V came to 4 bases and at J to 0 bases, leaving 4 bases not matched to a gene. This CDR3 is built from 15 residues. Germline values: CDR1 KGHSH, CDR2 LQKENI. CDR3 DNA, as far as it was read: TGTGCCAGCTCACAAAGGACAGGGATGAACACTGAA. Its protein product is CASSQRTGMNTE. The whole CDR3 is CASSQRTGMNTEAFF.

As for this clone: The CDR3 is cut off 3 residues early in the read; its end comes from the germline J gene. The gene calls are TRBV20-1 and TRBJ2-3; D may be TRBD1 or TRBD2 (5 bases each). Germline assignment: CDR1 DFQATT and CDR2 SNEGSKA (reference sequence). The CDR3 is 15 residues long. The CDR3 bases that were read are TGCAGTGCCAGAAGAGGGAGACAGTTCGGAGAGACG. Translated, it gives CSARRGRQFGET. The complete CDR3 sequence is CSARRGRQFGETQYF.

On this clone: Read coverage stops 3 residues before the CDR3 terminus; the germline J gene supplies the remainder. The chain carries TRBV7-9 and TRBJ1-4; 9 nucleotides match TRBD1. V was clipped by 6 bases and J by 7 bases; unmatched bases: 6. Germline CDR1 SEHNR, CDR2 FQNEAQ (reference sequence). CDR3 length: 14 residues. The CDR3 DNA, read in part, is TGTGCCAGCAGTCCCGGACAGGGGTCTGAAAAA. Amino acid sequence: CASSPGQGSEK. In full, the CDR3 reads CASSPGQGSEKLFF.

On this clone: The read gets to within 3 residues of the CDR3 end, and the germline J gene fills in the rest. The chain couples TRBV10-1 to TRBJ2-5; weak D call: TRBD2 (6 bases). Trimming pared 3 bases from V and 5 bases from J, leaving 7 bases between. The V gene's germline CDR1 is WNHNN and CDR2 SYGVQD (reference sequence). The CDR3 sequence is 12 residues long. CDR3 DNA, as far as it was read: TGCGCCAGCAGTGACCTAGCGGAGACC. Its translation is CASSDLAET. The entire CDR3 protein is CASSDLAETQYF.

In regard to this clone: The sequenced fragment ends 3 residues before the CDR3 boundary, so the rest is inferred from the germline J gene. V is TRBV2 and J is TRBJ2-7, with D unresolved. CDR1 and CDR2 from the germline V gene are SNHLY and FYNNEI. The CDR3 loop spans 14 amino acids. V gave up 3 bases and J gave up 0 bases, with 9 bases separating them. This CDR3 reads CASSDGGSSYEQYF. CDR3 DNA (partial): TGTGCCAGCAGTGATGGCGGAAGCTCCTACGAG.

Of note for this clone: The read falls 3 residues short of the CDR3 end, and the missing part is taken from the germline J gene. The chain has TRBV11-2 and TRBJ2-7, with D tentatively TRBD2 (7 bases). Deletions cut 5 bases from V and 4 bases from J, with 18 bases between. This CDR3 is 15 amino acids long. CDR1 is SGHAT and CDR2 is FQNNGV in the germline V gene. CDR3 DNA (partial): TGTGCCAGCAGCCTAGGACAGACCGGGGGGTACGAG. This gives the protein CASSLGQTGGYE. The complete CDR3 protein is CASSLGQTGGYEQYF. Full variable domain (outside the CDR3, taken from reference TRBV11-2 and TRBJ2-7): EAGVAQSPRYKIIEKRQSVAFWCNPISGHATLYWYQQILGQGPKLLIQFQNNGVVDDSQLPKDRFSAERLKGVDSTLKIQPAKLEDSAVYLCASSLGQTGGYEQYFGPGTRLTVT.

Points on this clone: The CDR3 end lies 3 residues beyond the end of the read and is filled in from the germline J gene. The chain joins TRBV7-3 to TRBJ2-3; tentatively, D is TRBD1 or TRBD2 (6 bases each). The CDR3 has 16 residues. Trimming left V 2 bases short and J 4 bases short, with 16 bases between. Per the germline V gene, CDR1 is SGHTA and CDR2 is FQGTGA. CDR3 protein: CASSLDGTGRPDTQYF. The sequenced part of the CDR3 DNA is TGTGCCAGCAGCTTAGACGGAACAGGGAGGCCAGATACG.

A word on this clone: The sequence runs out 3 residues before the end of the CDR3; the remainder is reconstructed from the germline J gene. The V call is TRBV18, the J call TRBJ1-2; no clear D gene. CDR1 is KGHSH and CDR2 is LQKENI in the germline V gene. The CDR3 length is 15 residues. The covered CDR3 bases are TGTGCCAGCTCACCCTTAGCGGGAGTCCTCAATGAC. It yields the protein CASSPLAGVLND. The whole CDR3 reads CASSPLAGVLNDYTF.

The part of the CDR3 DNA that was read is TGTGCCAGCAGCCAAGGGACAGGGGGCAGGTGGTACGAG. The encoded protein is CASSQGTGGRWYE. The entire CDR3 reads CASSQGTGGRWYEQYF. V is TRBV14 and J is TRBJ2-7, with 11 bases lining up with TRBD1. The CDR3 end falls 3 residues outside the read, so it is completed with the germline J gene. V shed 1 base, J shed 4 bases, and the junction held 6 bases outside the gene matches. The CDR3 runs to 16 residues. CDR1 SGHDN and CDR2 FVKESK come from the germline V gene.

Points on this clone: One end of the junction varies from germline; a read error may be responsible. The read terminates 3 residues before the CDR3 end, so the remaining end is supplied by the germline J gene. Other DNA sequences in the sample encode the same CDR3. V is TRBV30 and J is TRBJ1-3; possibly TRBD1 for D (6 bases). From germline, CDR1 is GTSNPN and CDR2 SVGIG (reference sequence). The CDR3 has 13 amino acids. Incomplete CDR3 DNA: TGTGCCTGGACCCAGACAGGTGGAAACACT. Translation: CAWTQTGGNT. The entire CDR3 reads CAWTQTGGNTIYF.

Judged by frequency, this clone is large. The read gets to within 3 residues of the CDR3 end, and the germline J gene fills in the rest. The chain employs TRBV20-1 and TRBJ2-7, with D possibly matching TRBD1 (5 bases). Germline V CDR1 and CDR2: DFQATT, SNEGSKA (reference sequence). Trimming cost V 0 bases and J 1 base, with 13 bases left between them. The CDR3 contains 15 residues. CDR3 sequence reads: CSAREVGLGSYEQYF. The part of the CDR3 DNA that was read is TGCAGTGCTAGAGAGGTGGGGCTAGGGTCCTACGAG.

A note on this clone: Sequencing ends 3 residues short of the CDR3 end; the germline J gene provides the rest. The same CDR3 arises from other DNA sequences in this sample as well. The V call is TRBV2, the J call TRBJ1-2, with D possibly being TRBD1 (5 bases). Per the germline V gene, CDR1 is SNHLY and CDR2 is FYNNEI. This CDR3 has 15 amino acids. Here the CDR3 reads CASRDSGRGTDTYTF. CDR3 DNA, as far as it was read: TGTGCCAGCAGGGATAGCGGGAGGGGCACAGATACC.

About this clone itself: The read terminates 3 residues ahead of where the CDR3 ends, so the germline J gene completes it. V is TRBV7-9 and J is TRBJ2-7; a weak D match, TRBD2 (6 bases). V lost 8 bases to trimming and J lost 3 bases, with 11 bases between them. The V gene's germline CDR1 is SEHNR and CDR2 FQNEAQ (reference sequence). This CDR3 contains 12 residues. CDR3 sequence reads: CASSGGNYEQYF. Partial CDR3 DNA: TGTGCCAGCTCGGGCGGGAACTACGAG.

Comment on this clone: The read ends 3 residues early relative to the CDR3; the germline J gene fills the gap. The chain is built from TRBV2 and TRBJ1-1; TRBD1 might be the D (6 bases). The V gene lost 8 bases and the J gene lost 6 bases, with 16 bases spanning the gap. The CDR3 is 13 amino acids. Germline lookup yields CDR1 SNHLY and CDR2 FYNNEI. The DNA read from the CDR3 is TGTGCCAGCTCCTCCAGGGGCCCTCCTGAA. Translated, it gives CASSSRGPPE. The whole CDR3 is CASSSRGPPEAFF.

For this clone: The read stops 3 residues short of the end of the CDR3; the missing end is completed from the germline J gene. This chain connects TRBV7-2 to TRBJ1-2; the D is unclear. The CDR3 has 14 amino acids. The germline gives CDR1 SGHTA, CDR2 FQGNSA. V shed 1 base and J shed 7 bases, with 13 bases lying between them. The sequenced CDR3 bases are TGTGCCAGCAGCTTAGATAAGGGTGGTAGTGGC. Residues: CASSLDKGGSG. The entire CDR3 protein is CASSLDKGGSGYTF.

Concerning this clone: The read falls 3 residues short of the CDR3 end, and the missing part is taken from the germline J gene. This chain connects TRBV7-9 to TRBJ1-1; TRBD1 matches at 8 bases. J was trimmed by 1 base and V by 4 bases; bases with no gene match: 5. The CDR3 contains 15 residues. The germline CDR1 and CDR2 sequences are SEHNR and FQNEAQ (reference sequence). The CDR3 here is CASSYTGTGNTEAFF. The part of the CDR3 DNA that was read is TGTGCCAGCAGCTACACCGGGACAGGGAACACTGAA.

Remarks on this clone: The read falls 3 residues short of the CDR3 end, and the missing part is taken from the germline J gene. The chain recombines TRBV2 with TRBJ2-3; 8 nucleotides align to TRBD1. The CDR3 has 12 amino acids. Germline CDR1 reads SNHLY; CDR2 reads FYNNEI. The CDR3 spells CASRDRDQPQYF. The sequenced CDR3 bases are TGTGCCAGCAGGGACAGGGATCAGCCG.

Concerning this clone: Read coverage stops 3 residues before the CDR3 terminus; the germline J gene supplies the remainder. V usage is TRBV5-5 and J usage is TRBJ2-2; D remains ambiguous. The CDR3 has 13 residues. V was clipped by 0 bases and J by 6 bases, with 6 bases between them. The V gene's germline CDR1 is SGHKS and CDR2 YYEKEE (reference sequence). The sequenced part of the CDR3 DNA is TGTGCCAGCAGCTTGGGGTCGGCCGGGGAG. Its translation: CASSLGSAGE. The whole CDR3 is CASSLGSAGELFF.

Regarding this clone: The read ends 3 residues before the CDR3 terminus; that terminus is restored from the germline J gene. The genes are TRBV5-1 and TRBJ2-7, with D possibly matching TRBD1 (6 bases). Germline V lookup: CDR1 SGHRS, CDR2 YFSETQ. CDR3 length equals 17 residues. The V and J ends lost 4 bases and 3 bases respectively, with 23 bases between them. CDR3 amino acids: CASSPIERRQAVYEQYF. The CDR3 bases that were read are TGCGCCAGCAGCCCCATTGAACGCAGACAGGCGGTCTACGAG. Full variable domain (outside the CDR3, taken from reference TRBV5-1 and TRBJ2-7): KAGVTQTPRYLIKTRGQQVTLSCSPISGHRSVSWYQQTPGQGLQFLFEYFSETQRNKGNFPGRFSGRQFSNSRSEMNVSTLELGDSALYLCASSPIERRQAVYEQYFGPGTRLTVT.